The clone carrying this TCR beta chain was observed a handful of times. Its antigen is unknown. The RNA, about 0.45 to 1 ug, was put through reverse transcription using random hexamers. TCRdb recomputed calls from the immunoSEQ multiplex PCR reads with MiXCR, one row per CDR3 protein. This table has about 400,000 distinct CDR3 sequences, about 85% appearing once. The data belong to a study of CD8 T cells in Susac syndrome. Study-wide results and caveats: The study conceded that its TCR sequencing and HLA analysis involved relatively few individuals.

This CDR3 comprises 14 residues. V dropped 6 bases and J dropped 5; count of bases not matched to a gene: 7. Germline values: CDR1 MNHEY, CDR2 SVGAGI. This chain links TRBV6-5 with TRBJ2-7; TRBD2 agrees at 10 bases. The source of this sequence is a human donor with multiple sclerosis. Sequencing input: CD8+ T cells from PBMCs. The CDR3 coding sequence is TGTGCCAGCAGACAAACTAGCGGGGAAAACGAGCAGTACTTC. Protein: CASRQTSGENEQYF.